These 22 T cell receptor beta chains were all obtained from the same sample, sequenced in a study of T cell repertoires in cytomegalovirus infection. One entry per CDR3 protein, called by TCRdb with MiXCR from the reads. The data show about 450,000 distinct CDR3 sequences, approximately 33% seen once. Sequencing was carried out using PBMCs. All receptors derive from a human donor in good health (CMV status not recorded). Some clones in this sample may be carry-over from other donors' samples.

There are a few counts of this clonotype. The J gene is TRBJ2-7, the V gene TRBV3-1; D gene unclear. V was clipped by 1 base and J by 3 bases, with 10 bases between them. The CDR3 runs to 14 residues. Germline values: CDR1 LGHDT, CDR2 YNNKEL (reference sequence). The CDR3 coding sequence is TGTGCCAGCAGCCAAGCTGTTCGAAACTACGAGCAGTACTTC. It translates to CASSQAVRNYEQYF.

The V and J genes are TRBV6-1 and TRBJ2-5; possibly TRBD1 or TRBD2 for D (6 bases each). V was pared by 4 bases and J by 5 bases, with 17 bases between. The CDR3 is 15 amino acids. Germline values: CDR1 MNHNS, CDR2 SASEGT. In DNA form, the CDR3 reads TGTGCCAGCAGTGTTTCGTTGGGGGGCCGGGAGACCCAGTACTTC. Amino acid sequence: CASSVSLGGRETQYF.

CDR3 nucleotides: TGCGCCAGCAGCGTTGACACGTCCCCCTACAATGAGCAGTTCTTC. It translates to CASSVDTSPYNEQFF. This chain links TRBV4-3 with TRBJ2-1; D is unclear. The CDR3 covers 15 residues. Trimming pared 5 bases from V and 2 bases from J, leaving 13 bases between. Germline CDR1 and CDR2: LGHNA and YSLEER.

The chain has TRBV6-1 and TRBJ1-1; a weak D match, TRBD1 (5 bases). The CDR3 loop spans 13 amino acids. V lost 2 bases and J 11 bases, leaving 15 bases between the germline ends. The V gene's germline CDR1 is MNHNS and CDR2 SASEGT. The CDR3 spells CASSETTPGRAFF. The CDR3, as DNA: TGTGCCAGCAGTGAAACGACACCGGGACGCGCTTTCTTT.

The chain is built from TRBV27 and TRBJ1-2, with D tentatively TRBD1 (6 bases). Trimming cost V 0 bases and J 4 bases, with 12 bases left between them. This CDR3 has 15 amino acids. Germline-derived CDR1 and CDR2 are MNHEY and SMNVEV (reference sequence). In DNA, the CDR3 is TGTGCCAGCAGTTTATCGAGGACAGCGCCCTATGGCTACACCTTC. Its protein is CASSLSRTAPYGYTF.

As for this clonotype: The junction departs from the called germline gene at one end, perhaps through a read error. The rearrangement links TRBV20-1 to TRBJ1-5; 8 nucleotides agree with TRBD1. CDR1 and CDR2 (germline): DFQATT, SNEGSKA (reference sequence). The CDR3 consists of 15 residues. CDR3 amino acids: CNARARTGKHQPQHF. For the CDR3, the DNA is TGCAATGCTAGAGCCCGGACAGGGAAGCATCAGCCCCAGCATTTT.

The rearrangement uses TRBV20-1 and TRBJ1-1, with TRBD1 matching 7 bases. The trim removed 4 bases at V and 10 bases at J, leaving 18 bases unmatched. CDR1 is DFQATT and CDR2 is SNEGSKA in the germline V gene (reference sequence). CDR3 size: 15 residues. Here the CDR3 DNA reads TGCAGTGCTACAAATGTCGGGACAGCGCCTTTTGGAGCTTTCTTT. As protein: CSATNVGTAPFGAFF.

The rearrangement links TRBV4-2 to TRBJ1-6; D is unresolved. Germline V CDR1 and CDR2: LGHNA, YNFKEQ. The CDR3 covers 16 residues. The germline V and J ends were trimmed by 0 bases and 7 bases, with 13 bases remaining between them. The CDR3 bases are TGTGCCAGCAGCCAAGATCTTACGGCCACAAATTCACCCCTCCACTTT. Translating it yields CASSQDLTATNSPLHF.

This clonotype occurred once. The genes are TRBV7-7 and TRBJ1-2, with 9 bases that match TRBD1. CDR1 SSHAT and CDR2 FNYEAQ come from the germline V gene (reference sequence). There are 14 residues in the CDR3. J was trimmed by 3 bases and V by 5 bases; bases with no gene match: 4. CDR3 in amino acids: CASSLTGGHYGYTF. In DNA, the CDR3 is TGTGCCAGCAGCCTAACAGGGGGCCACTATGGCTACACCTTC.

Many counts were recorded for this clonotype. The V call is TRBV7-2, the J call TRBJ2-2; no reliable D call. Deletions cut 5 bases from V and 1 base from J, with 14 bases between. Looked up from germline, CDR1 is SGHTA and CDR2 is FQGNSA. The CDR3 contains 16 residues. Written as DNA, the CDR3 is TGTGCCAGCAGCCGAAGGCCCGCGGAGAACACCGGGGAGCTGTTTTTT. It translates to CASSRRPAENTGELFF.

The CDR3 DNA follows: TGCGCCAGCAGCCGAAACAGGGGGGCTAGCGGCTACGAGCAGTACTTC. Its protein product is CASSRNRGASGYEQYF. The rearrangement uses TRBV4-3 and TRBJ2-7; perhaps TRBD1 as D (8 bases). Trimming took 4 bases from V and 3 from J, leaving 19 bases between them. This CDR3 comprises 16 residues. Germline V CDR1 and CDR2: LGHNA, YSLEER.

Only a few counts were recorded for this clonotype. The chain's CDR3 is CSARAATSPGHYEQYF. The CDR3 DNA reads TGCAGTGCTAGAGCTGCTACTAGCCCGGGTCACTACGAGCAGTACTTC. The rearrangement joins TRBV20-1 to TRBJ2-7, with D tentatively TRBD2 (6 bases). This CDR3 region has 16 residues. The V and J ends lost 1 base and 3 bases respectively, with 19 bases between them. Germline V CDR1 and CDR2: DFQATT, SNEGSKA (reference sequence).

This clonotype was observed many times. The chain uses TRBV7-8 and TRBJ2-7; D is possibly TRBD1 (6 bases). The CDR3 length is 14 residues. Germline V gene sequence: CDR1 SGHVS, CDR2 FQNEAQ. V lost 2 bases and J 3 bases, leaving 11 bases between the germline ends. CDR3 amino acids: CASSLQTGSYEQYF. The CDR3, as DNA: TGTGCCAGCAGCTTACAAACAGGGAGCTACGAGCAGTACTTC. The full variable domain, in which reference TRBV7-8 and TRBJ2-7 provide the parts outside the CDR3, is GAGVSQSPRYKVAKRGQDVALRCDPISGHVSLFWYQQALGQGPEFLTYFQNEAQLDKSGLPSDRFFAERPEGSVSTLKIQRTQQEDSAVYLCASSLQTGSYEQYFGPGTRLTVT.

The chain has TRBV10-3 and TRBJ2-5; a possible D gene is TRBD1 (6 bases). CDR1 is ENHRY and CDR2 is SYGVKD in the germline V gene. The CDR3 is 13 amino acids. Trimming shortened V by 6 bases and J by 4 bases, and 12 bases separated the two germline ends. The CDR3 here is CAISQTGPETQYF. The CDR3 nucleotides are TGTGCCATCAGCCAGACAGGCCCAGAGACCCAGTACTTC.

This clonotype has more than one count but fewer than ten. The V gene is TRBV7-9, the J gene TRBJ2-1, with 12 bases that match TRBD2. J gave up 8 bases and V 0 bases, and 8 bases lay outside the gene matches. CDR3 length: 17 amino acids. Germline assignment: CDR1 SEHNR and CDR2 FQNEAQ (reference sequence). The CDR3 coding sequence is TGTGCCAGCAGCTTAGCCCCGCCTAGCGGGGGGGCGGATGAGCAGTTCTTC. Protein: CASSLAPPSGGADEQFF.

The V call is TRBV11-2, the J call TRBJ1-5; tentatively, D is TRBD1 (6 bases). The CDR3 length is 13 residues. Germline V lookup: CDR1 SGHAT, CDR2 FQNNGV. V was cut by 6 bases and J by 10 bases, with 16 bases left in between. CDR3 in amino acids: CASRGQPSSPQHF. The CDR3 DNA sequence: TGTGCCAGCAGAGGACAGCCCTCCTCACCCCAGCATTTT.

This clonotype appeared a few times. This sequence joins TRBV27 and TRBJ1-5; TRBD1 matches at 7 bases. Germline CDR1 is MNHEY and CDR2 is SMNVEV (reference sequence). Germline trimming cut 6 bases from V and 1 base from J; bases unmatched to any gene: 9. This CDR3 spans 16 amino acids. Here the CDR3 reads CASSATGAWSNQPQHF. Written as DNA, the CDR3 is TGTGCCAGCAGCGCCACAGGGGCATGGAGCAATCAGCCCCAGCATTTT.

The rearrangement uses TRBV7-6 and TRBJ2-1; D is tentatively TRBD1 or TRBD2 (5 bases each). The CDR3 loop spans 13 amino acids. Deletions cut 3 bases from V and 8 bases from J, with 11 bases between. In germline, CDR1 is SGHVS, CDR2 FNYEAQ. The DNA of the CDR3 is TGTGCCAGCAGCTTTGGGGGAAGCGATGAGCAGTTCTTC. Amino acid sequence: CASSFGGSDEQFF.

The rearrangement links TRBV19 to TRBJ1-2; D is ambiguous. Germline CDR1 is LNHDA and CDR2 is SQIVND (reference sequence). Between the trimmed V and J ends, which lost 5 bases and 8 bases, there was a span of 24 bases. This CDR3 contains 16 residues. DNA for the CDR3: TGTGCCAGTAGTCGGCCCCCGGCCAGAGAAGGGCCCGGCTACACCTTC. Amino acid sequence: CASSRPPAREGPGYTF.

This clonotype was seen ten or more times. This chain joins TRBV7-2 and TRBJ1-3; TRBD1 matches 11 bases. Trimming at V came to 5 bases and at J to 0 bases, leaving 12 bases not matched to a gene. CDR3 length equals 19 residues. CDR1 and CDR2 from the germline V gene are SGHTA and FQGNSA. The CDR3 here is CASSAGQGAATTSGNTIYF. CDR3 bases: TGTGCCAGCAGCGCCGGACAGGGGGCCGCTACAACCTCTGGAAACACCATATATTTT.

This clonotype was recorded many times. This sequence joins TRBV12-3 or TRBV12-4 and TRBJ2-5; 7 positions agree with TRBD1. The CDR3 spans 13 residues. The V segment lost 4 bases and the J segment 4 bases; nucleotides outside the gene matches: 3. The CDR3 region has the DNA TGTGCCAGCAGTTCACAGGGGTCAGAGACCCAGTACTTC. Its protein product is CASSSQGSETQYF.

This clonotype was detected a few times. J is TRBJ2-3 and V is TRBV4-1, with TRBD2 as a possible D gene (5 bases). Trimming shortened V by 3 bases and J by 9 bases, and 25 bases separated the two germline ends. Germline assignment: CDR1 MGHRA and CDR2 YSYEKL. The CDR3 runs to 17 residues. The CDR3 region is CASSHHRDSVTGGTQYF. The CDR3 region has the DNA TGCGCCAGCAGCCATCACCGGGATAGCGTCACTGGAGGCACGCAGTATTTT.